Each of the 9 T cell receptor beta chains below was sequenced from the same sample in a study of blood T cells in healthy people across ages. Then a second PCR, running roughly 7 to 11 cycles, was carried out with a sample-barcoded 5' primer and a J-beta primer mix. TCRdb redid the calling of the 5' RACE reads with MiXCR, one entry per CDR3 protein. The sample shows fewer than 950,000 distinct CDR3 sequences, about 53% of them seen only once. The sample consisted of blood. All receptors derive from an elderly man in good health.

This chain uses TRBV7-9 with TRBJ1-2; no clear D. Germline CDR1 is SEHNR and CDR2 is FQNEAQ (reference sequence). This CDR3 has 14 amino acids. Trimming shortened V by 3 bases and J by 3 bases, and 11 bases separated the two germline ends. CDR3 region: CASSFLADHYGYTF. The DNA for the CDR3 is TGTGCCAGCAGCTTTCTGGCAGACCACTATGGCTACACCTTC.

The table lists this clonotype with a few counts. The chain uses TRBV27 and TRBJ2-7; maybe TRBD2 (5 bases). From germline, CDR1 is MNHEY and CDR2 SMNVEV (reference sequence). The CDR3 loop spans 15 amino acids. The ends were cut back, 3 bases at V and 0 bases at J, with 12 bases in the middle. The CDR3 coding sequence is TGTGCCAGCAGTTTCCTGGTCGGGGTCTCCTACGAGCAGTACTTC. The encoded protein is CASSFLVGVSYEQYF.

A remark on this clonotype: Germline and junction disagree at one end, which may indicate a read error. This chain uses TRBV7-2 with TRBJ2-1; a possible D gene is TRBD2 (5 bases). CDR1 and CDR2 (germline): SGHTA, FQGNSA. The CDR3 extends over 14 amino acids. The CDR3: CASNLALTYNEQFF. The CDR3 nucleotides are TGTGCCAGCAACTTAGCGCTGACCTACAATGAGCAGTTCTTC.

The gene calls are TRBV5-1 and TRBJ2-5; 7 positions agree with TRBD2. CDR1 and CDR2 from the germline V gene are SGHRS and YFSETQ. Losses at the gene ends were 4 bases for V and 4 bases for J; bases not matched to a gene: 10. The CDR3 is made up of 15 amino acids. The CDR3 bases are TGCGCCAGCAGCCCCGGCCGGGAGGAATCAGAGACCCAGTACTTC. This codes for CASSPGREESETQYF.

The chain carries TRBV9 and TRBJ2-5; no definite D call. CDR3 length: 13 amino acids. Per germline, CDR1 SGDLS and CDR2 YYNGEE. V was cut by 4 bases and J by 5 bases, with 12 bases left in between. This CDR3 is CASSQNNRETQYF. CDR3 sequence (DNA): TGTGCCAGCAGCCAGAACAATCGGGAGACCCAGTACTTC.

The chain carries TRBV18 and TRBJ2-5; D gene uncertain. The germline V and J ends were trimmed by 4 bases and 5 bases, with 17 bases remaining between them. The CDR3 is 15 residues long. Per germline, CDR1 KGHSH and CDR2 LQKENI. For the CDR3, the DNA is TGTGCCAGCTCACGAAGGGCCAGTAATTCGGAGACCCAGTACTTC. Protein product: CASSRRASNSETQYF.

The chain has TRBV20-1 and TRBJ2-1; 8 bases are a match to TRBD1. Germline V gene data show CDR1 as DFQATT and CDR2 as SNEGSKA (reference sequence). The CDR3 consists of 12 residues. Unmatched junction bases numbered 2, after V lost 4 bases and J lost 6 bases. CDR3 DNA sequence: TGCAGTGCTACCACAGGGGGCAATGAGCAGTTCTTC. It specifies CSATTGGNEQFF.

This clonotype was seen only a few times. V gene TRBV7-6 combines with J gene TRBJ2-1; 10 positions match TRBD2. This CDR3 region has 16 residues. Germline V gene sequence: CDR1 SGHVS, CDR2 FNYEAQ. The J segment lost 3 bases and the V segment lost 5 bases, leaving 7 bases of the junction unmatched. CDR3 sequence reads: CASSDRTSGYYNEQFF. As DNA, the CDR3 is TGTGCCAGCAGCGACAGGACTAGCGGATACTACAATGAGCAGTTCTTC.

The V gene is TRBV20-1, the J gene TRBJ2-1, with D possibly TRBD1 on 6 matching bases. Germline V gene data show CDR1 as DFQATT and CDR2 as SNEGSKA (reference sequence). This CDR3 is 15 amino acids long. V lost 5 bases and J 0 bases, leaving 14 bases between the germline ends. CDR3 sequence: CSASYRANSYNEQFF. The CDR3 DNA follows: TGCAGTGCTTCCTACAGGGCCAACTCCTACAATGAGCAGTTCTTC.